The 21 T cell receptor beta chains below all came from one sample that was sequenced in a study of CD8 T cells in ankylosing spondylitis (dated by TCRdb to 2016 to 2017). The library was generated by 5' RACE. TCRdb records Illumina HiSeq 2500 as the sequencer. Clones were called with MiXCR by TCRdb after fastp trimmed the public reads at Q25, and only in-frame beta chains were retained. Every CDR3 protein is listed once, alongside the most common genes and DNA of its rows. The sample table shows a few hundred thousand distinct CDR3 sequences, and around 21% are seen once. 3.5% of the sample lies in the top ten. The specimen was blood, either unsorted or a sorted T cell fraction (not recorded which). These receptors were obtained from a female donor with ankylosing spondylitis or in good health (not recorded which).

This clonotype was recorded a few times. The chain links TRBV28 to TRBJ2-1; no clear D. The CDR3 covers 11 residues. V shed 6 bases and J shed 8 bases, with 8 bases lying between them. Germline CDR1 and CDR2: MDHEN and SYDVKM. DNA for the CDR3: TGTGCCAGCAGATCGTCGTATGAGCAGTTCTTC. Translating it yields CASRSSYEQFF.

V is TRBV9 and J is TRBJ1-6; tentative D call: TRBD1 (6 bases). The CDR3 has 15 residues. Trimming took 1 base from V and 7 from J, leaving 12 bases between them. Looked up from germline, CDR1 is SGDLS and CDR2 is YYNGEE. CDR3 DNA: TGTGCCAGCAGCGTAAGTCCAGGGGAGAATTCACCCCTCCACTTT. Translating gives CASSVSPGENSPLHF.

Ten or more counts support this clonotype. The CDR3 nucleotides read TGTGCCAGCAGCTCGGGATATGGCTACACCTTC. Amino acids: CASSSGYGYTF. J is TRBJ1-2 and V is TRBV5-6; D unresolved. The V gene lost 3 bases and the J gene lost 5 bases, with 5 bases spanning the gap. The V gene's germline CDR1 is SGHDT and CDR2 YYEEEE. The CDR3 consists of 11 residues.

V usage is TRBV7-2 and J usage is TRBJ2-7; TRBD1 or TRBD2 may be the D gene (5 bases each). The germline V gene encodes CDR1 SGHTA and CDR2 FQGNSA. With 1 base removed from V and 3 bases from J, the gap between germline ends came to 13 bases. This CDR3 spans 15 amino acids. CDR3 DNA sequence: TGTGCCAGCAGCTTAGGGGACCCAGCCCTCTACGAGCAGTACTTC. This sequence encodes CASSLGDPALYEQYF.

This clonotype occurred many times. J is TRBJ2-1 and V is TRBV12-3 or TRBV12-4, with 9 nucleotides matching TRBD1. The CDR3 length is 16 residues. With V trimmed by 5 bases and J by 7 bases, 12 bases remained unmatched. CDR3: CASSLPGQGRLNEQFF. CDR3 nucleotides: TGTGCCAGCAGTCTGCCGGGACAGGGAAGGTTAAATGAGCAGTTCTTC.

This clonotype has only a few counts. This sequence joins TRBV12-3 or TRBV12-4 and TRBJ2-3; D assignment may be TRBD1 or TRBD2 (5 bases each). Trimming removed 2 bases from V and 4 bases from J, with 13 bases in between. The length of the CDR3 is 15 residues. In nucleotides, the CDR3 is TGTGCCAGCAGTTTAACAGGAGGTCGGGCAGATACGCAGTATTTT. This translates into CASSLTGGRADTQYF.

The rearrangement joins TRBV28 to TRBJ2-1, with D perhaps matching TRBD2 (6 bases). The V end lost 4 bases, the J end lost 0 bases, and 13 bases lay between the germline ends. The CDR3 totals 16 residues. CDR1 and CDR2 from the germline V gene are MDHEN and SYDVKM. The CDR3 reads CASSSVADSSYNEQFF. The CDR3 region has the DNA TGTGCCAGCAGTTCCGTAGCGGATAGCTCCTACAATGAGCAGTTCTTC.

The table lists this clonotype with a few counts. The rearrangement joins TRBV2 to TRBJ2-3; tentative D call: TRBD2 (6 bases). Trimming took 7 bases from V and 5 from J, leaving 19 bases between them. The CDR3 runs to 15 residues. Germline V gene lookup returns CDR1 SNHLY and CDR2 FYNNEI. The CDR3 region has the DNA TGTGCCAGCATCCGGGGGAGACTGGGGGAAGATACGCAGTATTTT. Amino acids: CASIRGRLGEDTQYF.

Many counts were recorded for this clonotype. The rearrangement links TRBV15 to TRBJ2-3, with D uncertain. V was trimmed by 5 bases and J by 1 base, leaving 16 bases between them. The CDR3 loop spans 16 amino acids. Germline loops: CDR1 LNHNV, CDR2 YYDKDF (reference sequence). Here the CDR3 reads CATSLFTGVGTDTQYF. The CDR3 DNA follows: TGTGCCACCAGCCTATTTACTGGGGTGGGCACAGATACGCAGTATTTT.

The chain combines TRBV27 with TRBJ1-1, with a possible D match to TRBD1 (5 bases). The CDR3 runs 12 residues. The germline CDR1 and CDR2 sequences are MNHEY and SMNVEV (reference sequence). V was pared by 6 bases and J by 6 bases, with 11 bases between. The DNA of the CDR3 is TGTGCCAGCAGCGGACACTTGGCTGAAGCTTTCTTT. As protein: CASSGHLAEAFF.

This clonotype showed up just a few times. The rearrangement joins TRBV7-8 to TRBJ2-3; 9 nucleotides agree with TRBD2. There are 16 residues in the CDR3. V lost 3 bases and J lost 3; bases outside the gene matches: 7. The germline V gene has CDR1 SGHVS and CDR2 FQNEAQ. CDR3 in amino acids: CASSFRSGRETDTQYF. The CDR3 DNA is TGTGCCAGCAGCTTCCGTAGCGGGAGAGAGACAGATACGCAGTATTTT.

This clonotype was counted many times. V usage is TRBV6-5 and J usage is TRBJ2-1; D call uncertain. Trimming pared 2 bases from V and 8 bases from J, leaving 13 bases between. Germline CDR1 reads MNHEY; CDR2 reads SVGAGI. The CDR3 covers 14 residues. CDR3 DNA: TGTGCCAGCAGTTACGCGGCTCCCCCCCATGAGCAGTTCTTC. Translated: CASSYAAPPHEQFF.

V is TRBV5-1 and J is TRBJ2-7; TRBD2 is a possible D gene (6 bases). The germline V gene has CDR1 SGHRS and CDR2 YFSETQ. This CDR3 contains 13 residues. Trimming pared 4 bases from V and 8 bases from J, leaving 16 bases between. Here the CDR3 reads CASSQGDLVKQYF. In DNA, the CDR3 is TGCGCCAGCAGCCAAGGGGACTTAGTTAAGCAGTACTTC.

The chain recombines TRBV6-5 with TRBJ1-6, with a possible D match to TRBD1 (6 bases). The V end was cut by 2 bases, the J end by 6 bases, with 8 bases between. This CDR3 has 14 amino acids. Germline CDR1 MNHEY, CDR2 SVGAGI. In DNA form, the CDR3 reads TGTGCCAGCAGTTACCGAGGGGGTAATTCACCCCTCCACTTT. Protein sequence: CASSYRGGNSPLHF.

In this sample, this clonotype turned up many times. This rearrangement joins TRBV2 to TRBJ2-7, with D uncertain. Germline CDR1 is SNHLY and CDR2 is FYNNEI. V lost 6 bases, J lost 4 bases, and 13 bases lay in between. CDR3 length: 13 residues. DNA for the CDR3: TGTGCCAGCAGAATAAGTCAGTTGTACGAGCAGTACTTC. It encodes CASRISQLYEQYF.

This clonotype has at least ten counts. CDR3 amino acids: CAREQGFDTEAFF. In DNA, the CDR3 is TGTGCCAGGGAACAGGGGTTTGACACTGAAGCTTTCTTT. V and J are TRBV7-6 and TRBJ1-1; 7 bases are a match to TRBD1. V lost 9 bases, J lost 3 bases, and 7 bases stayed unmatched. The CDR3 has 13 amino acids. Germline V gives CDR1 SGHVS, CDR2 FNYEAQ.

V and J are TRBV7-9 and TRBJ2-7; TRBD2 matches 9 bases. V trimming: 5 bases; J trimming: 4 bases; junction bases outside the gene matches: 12. CDR1 is SEHNR and CDR2 is FQNEAQ in the germline V gene (reference sequence). The CDR3 spans 16 residues. The CDR3, as DNA: TGTGCCAGCAGCCAGCTTACGGGACTAGCTCTGTACGAGCAGTACTTC. It yields the protein CASSQLTGLALYEQYF.

This clonotype was counted only a few times. The J gene is TRBJ2-1, the V gene TRBV6-6; D uncertain. V lost 8 bases, J lost 7 bases, and 6 bases lay in between. The germline gives CDR1 MNHNY, CDR2 SVGAGI (reference sequence). The CDR3 runs 10 residues. For the CDR3, the DNA is TGTGCCAGCGGCCGGAATGAGCAGTTCTTC. Its translation: CASGRNEQFF.

The V gene is TRBV12-3 or TRBV12-4, the J gene TRBJ1-5; 7 nucleotides line up with TRBD1. With V trimmed by 6 bases and J by 7 bases, 9 bases remained unmatched. The CDR3 contains 14 residues. CDR3 sequence (DNA): TGTGCCAGCAGAAACAGGGGTATGGGCCAGCCCCAGCATTTT. Protein sequence: CASRNRGMGQPQHF.

This clonotype was recorded a few times. The CDR3 loop reads CASSYSRFEPQHF. The CDR3, as DNA: TGTGCCAGCAGTTACTCCCGGTTTGAGCCCCAGCATTTT. The chain combines TRBV6-5 with TRBJ1-5; D gene uncertain. The V gene lost 0 bases and the J gene lost 8 bases, with 8 bases spanning the gap. CDR1 and CDR2 (germline): MNHEY, SVGAGI. CDR3 size: 13 residues.

This clonotype was detected a few times. This chain links TRBV6-1 with TRBJ2-1; TRBD1 matches 10 bases. The CDR3 totals 15 residues. Germline lookup yields CDR1 MNHNS and CDR2 SASEGT. With V trimmed by 6 bases and J by 8 bases, 10 bases remained unmatched. The DNA of the CDR3 is TGTGCCAGCAGACGGGGGGGACAGGGGAGAGATGAGCAGTTCTTC. The encoded protein is CASRRGGQGRDEQFF.